This record covers a single T cell receptor (beta chain). Time point meaning: pretreatment peripheral blood. The data were obtained in a study of PD-L1 blockade in urothelial cancer. Measured with immunoSEQ multiplex PCR; TCRdb has only the in-frame clones, and not every one. The sample lists approximately 90,000 clones, 84% seen once, with 2% to 2.5% in the top ten. This CDR3 has 12 residues. CDR1 is MDHEN and CDR2 is SYDVKM in the germline V gene. Trimming cost V 2 bases and J 7 bases, with 6 bases left between them. This sequence originates from a man aged 60 to 69 with urothelial cancer. This chain uses TRBV28 with TRBJ1-5; D unresolved. Sequenced material: PBMCs, taken around atezolizumab (anti-PD-L1) treatment. In DNA, the CDR3 is TGTGCCAGCAGTTTAGGAGGACAGCCCCAGCATTTT. It is translated as CASSLGGQPQHF.